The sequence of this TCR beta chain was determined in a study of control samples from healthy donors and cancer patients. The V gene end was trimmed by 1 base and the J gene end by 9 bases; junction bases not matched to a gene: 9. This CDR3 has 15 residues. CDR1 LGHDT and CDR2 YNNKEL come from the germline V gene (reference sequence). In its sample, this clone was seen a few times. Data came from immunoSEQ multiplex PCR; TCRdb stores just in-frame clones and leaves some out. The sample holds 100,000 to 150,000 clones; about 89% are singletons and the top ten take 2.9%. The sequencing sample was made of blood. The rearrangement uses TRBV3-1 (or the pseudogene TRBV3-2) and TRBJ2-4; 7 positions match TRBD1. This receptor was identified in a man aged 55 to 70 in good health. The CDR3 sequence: CASSQGQGGWGIQYF. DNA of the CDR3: TGTGCCAGCAGCCAAGGACAGGGCGGATGGGGCATTCAGTACTTC.